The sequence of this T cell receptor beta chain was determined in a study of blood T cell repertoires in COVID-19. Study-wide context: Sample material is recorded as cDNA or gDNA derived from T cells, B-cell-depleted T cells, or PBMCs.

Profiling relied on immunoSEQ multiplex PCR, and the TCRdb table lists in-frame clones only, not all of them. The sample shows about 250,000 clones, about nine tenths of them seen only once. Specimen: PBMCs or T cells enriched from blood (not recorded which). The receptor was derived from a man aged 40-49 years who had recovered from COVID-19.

CDR3 bases: TGTGCCAGCAGCCCCCGGACAGGGTCAAACACTGAAGCTTTCTTT. It specifies CASSPRTGSNTEAFF. The chain recombines TRBV9 with TRBJ1-1; TRBD1 aligns across 8 bases. Germline CDR1 reads SGDLS; CDR2 reads YYNGEE. The CDR3 covers 15 residues. With V trimmed by 4 bases and J by 2 bases, 7 bases remained unmatched.